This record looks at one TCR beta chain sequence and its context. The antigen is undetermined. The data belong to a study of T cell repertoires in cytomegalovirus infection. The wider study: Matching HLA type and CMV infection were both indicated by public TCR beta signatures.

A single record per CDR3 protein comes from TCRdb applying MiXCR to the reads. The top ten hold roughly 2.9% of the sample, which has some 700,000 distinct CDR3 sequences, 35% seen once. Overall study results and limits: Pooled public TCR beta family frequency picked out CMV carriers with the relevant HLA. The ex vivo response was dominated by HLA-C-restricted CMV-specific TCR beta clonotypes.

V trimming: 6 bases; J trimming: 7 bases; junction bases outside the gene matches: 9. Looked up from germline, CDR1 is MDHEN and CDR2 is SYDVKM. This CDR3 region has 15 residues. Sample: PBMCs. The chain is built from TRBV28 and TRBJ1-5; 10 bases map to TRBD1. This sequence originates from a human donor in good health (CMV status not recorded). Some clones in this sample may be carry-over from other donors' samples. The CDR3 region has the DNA TGTGCCAGCAGAGAGCGACAGGGGGCAGGGCAGCCCCAGCATTTT. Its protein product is CASRERQGAGQPQHF.